The next 2 T cell receptor delta chains were all read from a single sample in a study of Vδ1+ human thymocytes. Sequences come from RNA converted to cDNA by reverse transcription. Pooled V-gene forward primers with one constant-region reverse primer generated the CDR3 amplicons by multiplex PCR. TCRdb processed the multiplex PCR reads again with the CATT caller. The data hold 20,000 to 25,000 delta-chain clones, with around 7.4% observed a single time. No antigen has been assigned to these receptors. Study-level findings and limits: Thymic TRG and TRD repertoires appeared highly polyclonal, with Gaussian CDR3 length distributions.

The sequenced material came from Vdelta1+ gamma-delta thymocytes from the thymus. As to subset: FACS-sorted CD3+ TCRalphabeta- TCRVdelta1+ TCRVdelta2- thymocytes. The receptors stem from a child in the first two years of life who had congenital heart surgery.

This clone showed up just a few times. The chain employs TRDV1 and TRDJ1; possibly TRDD2 for D (5 bases). Trimming cost V 5 bases and J 1 base, with 17 bases left between them. Germline V gene data show CDR1 as TSWWSYY and CDR2 as QGS. CDR3 length: 16 amino acids. The DNA of the CDR3 is TGTGCTCTTGGGCCCCTTCGAAGGGGTCTCACCGATAAACTCATCTTT. It codes for CALGPLRRGLTDKLIF.

As for this clone: A junction boundary mismatches the germline segment, possibly from a read error. The chain carries TRDV1 and TRDJ1, with D tentatively TRDD3 (5 bases). TCRdb lists no J gene, so it was determined here by aligning the DNA to germline. The CDR3 is 16 amino acids. Germline lookup yields CDR1 TSWWSYY and CDR2 QGS. The CDR3 here is CAFGEKGSTDTDKLIF. The CDR3 DNA reads TGTGCTTTTGGGGAAAAAGGTAGCACAGACACCGATAAACTCATCTTT.